Listed below are T cell receptor beta chains from one sample, sequenced in a study of cytomegalovirus exposure and HLA in healthy donors. The data were produced by immunoSEQ multiplex PCR, yet TCRdb's version contains in-frame clones alone and is incomplete. The sample lists 100,000 or so clones; 65% to 85% were seen once. The sample comprised PBMCs. These receptors all stem from a man younger than 30 in good health and CMV-seronegative. The CDR3 runs from the conserved cysteine through the conserved F or W. The D gene is left open where the match is weak. Size tells how often a clone was seen (once, few, many) or the class of an expanded clone, and some rows leave it out.

D gene: .
V gene: TRBV27
clone size: .
J gene: TRBJ2-5
CDR3 DNA: TGTGCCAGCAGTTTATTGGACTCCCAAGAGACCCAGTACTTC
CDR3 protein: CASSLLDSQETQYF

D gene: TRBD2
V gene: TRBV4-1
clone size: .
J gene: TRBJ2-3
CDR3 DNA: TGCGCCAGCAGCCAAACAGCGGGAGGGCCGGTTGATACGCAGTATTTT
CDR3 protein: CASSQTAGGPVDTQYF

D gene: .
V gene: TRBV28
clone size: .
J gene: TRBJ2-6
CDR3 DNA: TGTGCCAGCAGTCCCCCGGTGTCGGGGGCCAACGTCCTGACTTTC
CDR3 protein: CASSPPVSGANVLTF

D gene: .
V gene: TRBV27
clone size: .
J gene: TRBJ2-1
CDR3 DNA: TGTGCCAGCAGTTTATGGCATCGGGATGAGCAGTTCTTC
CDR3 protein: CASSLWHRDEQFF

D gene: TRBD1
V gene: TRBV2
clone size: .
J gene: TRBJ1-1
CDR3 DNA: TGTGCCAGCAGGGCCCACAGGGGAACCATGAACACTGAAGCTTTCTTT
CDR3 protein: CASRAHRGTMNTEAFF

D gene: .
V gene: TRBV5-1
clone size: .
J gene: TRBJ2-3
CDR3 DNA: TGCGCCAGCAGCTTGCTAGTTAACTCAGATACGCAGTATTTT
CDR3 protein: CASSLLVNSDTQYF

D gene: TRBD2
V gene: TRBV5-1
clone size: .
J gene: TRBJ2-1
CDR3 DNA: TGCGCCAGCATCGGAGCGGGAGGGCCTTACAATGAGCAGTTCTTC
CDR3 protein: CASIGAGGPYNEQFF

D gene: TRBD2
V gene: TRBV5-6
clone size: .
J gene: TRBJ2-7
CDR3 DNA: TGTGCCAGCAGCTTGATCGAATTAGCGGGAGATAGGAGGGACGAGCAGTACTTC
CDR3 protein: CASSLIELAGDRRDEQYF

D gene: TRBD2
V gene: TRBV5-5
clone size: .
J gene: TRBJ2-7
CDR3 DNA: TGTGCCAGCAGCTTGGGTTCACTAGCGGGAGTATACGAGCAGTACTTC
CDR3 protein: CASSLGSLAGVYEQYF

D gene: TRBD2
V gene: TRBV28
clone size: .
J gene: TRBJ2-2
CDR3 DNA: TGTGCCAGCAGACTGGGGGGGGCCGGGGAGCTGTTTTTT
CDR3 protein: CASRLGGAGELFF

D gene: .
V gene: TRBV5-4
clone size: .
J gene: TRBJ1-1
CDR3 DNA: TGCGCCAGCAGTGGAGTGGGGGCCCAGAACACTGAAGCTTTCTTT
CDR3 protein: CASSGVGAQNTEAFF

D gene: .
V gene: TRBV27
clone size: .
J gene: TRBJ2-5
CDR3 DNA: TGTGCCAGCAGTTTTGGGACAAACCGAGAGACCCAGTACTTC
CDR3 protein: CASSFGTNRETQYF

D gene: .
V gene: TRBV30
clone size: .
J gene: TRBJ2-7
CDR3 DNA: TGTGCCTGGACCCCAGGGATCCACGAGCAGTACTTC
CDR3 protein: CAWTPGIHEQYF

D gene: TRBD2
V gene: TRBV11-2
clone size: .
J gene: TRBJ2-3
CDR3 DNA: TGTGCCAGCAGCACAAATGCGGGAGTTAACACAGATACGCAGTATTTT
CDR3 protein: CASSTNAGVNTDTQYF

D gene: .
V gene: TRBV11-2
clone size: .
J gene: TRBJ1-1
CDR3 DNA: TGTGCCAGCAGCCTCAGGTTAGGCAGGAACACTGAAGCTTTCTTT
CDR3 protein: CASSLRLGRNTEAFF

D gene: .
V gene: TRBV6-5
clone size: few
J gene: TRBJ2-7
CDR3 DNA: TGTGCCAGCAGCCTAACTAGGACTCGCCCCGAGCAGTACTTC
CDR3 protein: CASSLTRTRPEQYF

D gene: .
V gene: TRBV18
clone size: .
J gene: TRBJ1-1
CDR3 DNA: TGTGCCAGCTCCACCAGAGGGTTGGCTGAAGCCTTCTTT
CDR3 protein: CASSTRGLAEAFF

D gene: .
V gene: TRBV18
clone size: .
J gene: TRBJ2-1
CDR3 DNA: TGTGCCAGCTCACCACCTAAACTGACAACCTACAATGAGCAGTTCTTC
CDR3 protein: CASSPPKLTTYNEQFF

D gene: .
V gene: TRBV7-9
clone size: .
J gene: TRBJ2-7
CDR3 DNA: TGTGCCAGCAGCTTAGCGCAGGGGCGTAACGAGCAGTACTTC
CDR3 protein: CASSLAQGRNEQYF

D gene: TRBD2
V gene: TRBV5-1
clone size: .
J gene: TRBJ2-7
CDR3 DNA: TGCGCCAGCAGCGCGGGACTAGCGGCCTACGAGCAGTACTTC
CDR3 protein: CASSAGLAAYEQYF

D gene: .
V gene: TRBV6-5
clone size: few
J gene: TRBJ1-1
CDR3 DNA: TGTGCCAGCAGTTACTCCTATTCAAGTACTGAAGCTTTCTTT
CDR3 protein: CASSYSYSSTEAFF

D gene: TRBD1
V gene: TRBV7-9
clone size: once
J gene: TRBJ2-7
CDR3 DNA: TGTGCCAGCAGCTCAGGACAGGGTTCCTCCTACGAGCAGTACTTC
CDR3 protein: CASSSGQGSSYEQYF

D gene: TRBD2
V gene: TRBV4-3
clone size: .
J gene: TRBJ2-7
CDR3 DNA: TGCGCCAGCAGCCACATGCCGGGGACTAGCGGCTACGAGCAGTACTTC
CDR3 protein: CASSHMPGTSGYEQYF